A selection of T cell receptor beta chains follows, all from one sample in a study of T cell responses to AZD1222 COVID-19 vaccine. Generated by immunoSEQ multiplex PCR, the TCRdb table keeps only in-frame clones and is missing some. This table has roughly 120,000 clones, around 91% appearing once. This specimen consisted of peripheral blood, obtained 28 days after the second AZD1222 dose. These receptors all stem from an adult who received the AZD1222 COVID-19 vaccine. Each CDR3 is given with its conserved first and last residue. A D gene is named only where the DNA matches it firmly. Not every row has a clone size; where given, it reads once, few, many or a size class.

D	size	J	V	CDR3	DNA
-	-	TRBJ1-1	TRBV29-1	CSVVSVRAREAFF	TGCAGCGTTGTATCTGTCAGGGCCCGAGAAGCTTTCTTT
TRBD2	-	TRBJ2-2	TRBV7-3	CASSLNPGGSTGELFF	TGTGCCAGCAGCTTAAACCCGGGAGGGAGCACCGGGGAGCTGTTTTTT
TRBD2	-	TRBJ2-3	TRBV5-1	CATKQGREGTDTQYF	TGCGCCACAAAACAAGGGCGGGAGGGCACAGATACGCAGTATTTT
TRBD2	-	TRBJ2-7	TRBV3-1/TRBV3-2	CASSLGLAGSYEQYF	TGTGCCAGCAGCCTTGGACTAGCGGGCTCTTACGAGCAGTACTTC
TRBD1	-	TRBJ2-2	TRBV24-1	CATSGKMGQGTGELFF	TGTGCCACCAGTGGCAAGATGGGACAGGGGACAGGGGAGCTGTTTTTT
-	-	TRBJ1-1	TRBV24-1	CATSEPRGHLRVYTEAFF	TGTGCCACCAGTGAACCGAGGGGTCATTTAAGGGTGTACACTGAAGCTTTCTTT
-	-	TRBJ1-2	TRBV27	CASSFSRAYGYTF	TGTGCCAGCAGTTTTTCGAGGGCCTATGGCTACACCTTC
TRBD2	-	TRBJ2-1	TRBV27	CASSLLAGGWGEQFF	TGTGCCAGCAGCCTGCTAGCGGGGGGCTGGGGTGAGCAGTTCTTC
-	-	TRBJ1-2	TRBV30	CARAGGGTGLYGYTF	TGTGCCCGAGCCGGGGGAGGGACTGGTCTCTATGGCTACACCTTC
-	-	TRBJ1-2	TRBV7-3	CASSLGGDYGYTF	TGTGCCAGCAGCTTAGGCGGGGACTATGGCTACACCTTC
-	-	TRBJ2-7	TRBV27	CASTLGREQYF	TGTGCCAGCACTCTGGGGCGGGAGCAGTACTTC
TRBD1	-	TRBJ2-7	TRBV28	CASSFFGTGVYEQYF	TGTGCCAGCAGTTTCTTCGGGACAGGGGTCTACGAGCAGTACTTC
-	-	TRBJ2-7	TRBV27	CASSPFLFPGPSNREQYF	TGTGCCAGCAGTCCCTTTTTATTTCCGGGACCTTCAAACAGAGAGCAGTACTTC
-	-	TRBJ1-2	TRBV30	CAWSVSGPYYGYTF	TGTGCCTGGAGTGTATCTGGGCCCTACTATGGCTACACCTTC
TRBD1	-	TRBJ1-4	TRBV5-1	CASSLRTGTNEKLFF	TGCGCCAGCAGCTTGAGGACAGGAACTAATGAAAAACTGTTTTTT
-	-	TRBJ1-1	TRBV11-3	CASSQQGYTEAFF	TGTGCCAGCAGCCAACAGGGTTACACTGAAGCTTTCTTT
TRBD2	-	TRBJ2-7	TRBV28	CASSQRSAGAYEQYF	TGTGCCAGCAGCCAAAGGTCAGCGGGGGCCTACGAGCAGTACTTC
-	-	TRBJ1-2	TRBV4-1	CASSQEGAEGYFNNNYGYTF	TGCGCCAGCAGCCAAGAAGGGGCAGAGGGCTACTTTAACAATAACTATGGCTACACCTTC
-	-	TRBJ2-3	TRBV6-5	CASSLEIGRDTQYF	TGTGCCAGCAGTTTAGAGATAGGACGGGATACGCAGTATTTT
-	-	TRBJ1-2	TRBV5-1	CASSAQGYGYTF	TGCGCCAGCAGCGCTCAGGGCTATGGCTACACCTTC
TRBD2	-	TRBJ2-7	TRBV6-5	CASSPGLAGGREQYF	TGTGCCAGCAGCCCAGGACTAGCGGGAGGGCGGGAGCAGTACTTC
-	-	TRBJ2-3	TRBV27	CASSLRTGTDTQYF	TGTGCCAGCAGTTTGCGCACGGGCACAGATACGCAGTATTTT
-	-	TRBJ1-2	TRBV6-5	CASSYSTRYGYTF	TGTGCCAGCAGTTACTCGACCCGGTATGGCTACACCTTC
-	-	TRBJ1-6	TRBV6-5	CASSYSFQPNSPLHF	TGTGCCAGCAGTTACTCTTTCCAGCCTAATTCACCCCTCCACTTT
-	-	TRBJ2-5	TRBV27	CASRLLIYHPKSSNF	TGTGCCAGCAGACTCTTAATCTACCACCCTAAGAGCTCTAACTTC
-	-	TRBJ2-1	TRBV4-2	CASSQEVPEVATEQFF	TGTGCCAGCAGCCAAGAGGTCCCCGAGGTGGCAACCGAGCAGTTCTTC
TRBD1	-	TRBJ1-6	TRBV28	CASSSAGGTYNSPLHF	TGTGCCAGCAGCTCTGCAGGGGGCACCTATAATTCACCCCTCCACTTT
-	-	TRBJ1-2	TRBV29-1	CSVEDRFYGYTF	TGCAGCGTTGAAGACAGATTCTATGGCTACACCTTC
TRBD1	-	TRBJ1-6	TRBV30	CAWSPGQRNSPLHF	TGTGCCTGGAGTCCGGGACAGAGAAATTCACCCCTCCACTTT
-	-	TRBJ2-5	TRBV7-2	CASSPTSREQYF	TGTGCCAGCAGCCCCACCTCCAGGGAGCAGTACTTC
-	-	TRBJ1-2	TRBV20-1	CSASVKGGYTF	TGCAGTGCTAGTGTTAAGGGGGGCTACACCTTC
-	-	TRBJ2-1	TRBV11-2	CASSYTRGAQSSYNEQFF	TGTGCCAGCAGCTATACTCGGGGGGCCCAAAGCTCCTACAATGAGCAGTTCTTC
-	-	TRBJ1-3	TRBV6-5	CASSLRGGTGNTIYF	TGTGCCAGCAGTCTACGGGGCGGGACTGGAAACACCATATATTTT
-	-	TRBJ1-1	TRBV5-1	CASSLDRTNTEAFF	TGCGCCAGCAGCTTGGACAGAACGAACACTGAAGCTTTCTTT
-	-	TRBJ2-2	TRBV9	CASSDSLTGELFF	TGTGCCAGCAGCGACAGTTTGACCGGGGAGCTGTTTTTT
TRBD2	-	TRBJ2-3	TRBV5-1	CASSEGLASTDTQYF	TGCGCCAGCAGCGAGGGACTAGCATCCACAGATACGCAGTATTTT
TRBD1	-	TRBJ1-5	TRBV5-8	CASSSGTGEAQPQHF	TGTGCCAGCAGCTCCGGGACAGGGGAGGCTCAGCCCCAGCATTTT
-	-	TRBJ1-4	TRBV14	CASSQDETGALFF	TGTGCCAGCAGCCAAGATGAAACGGGAGCGCTGTTTTTT
-	-	TRBJ1-5	TRBV12-3/TRBV12-4	CASSPARQPQHF	TGTGCCAGCAGTCCCGCCCGGCAGCCCCAGCATTTT
-	-	TRBJ1-1	TRBV5-4	CASSLVGGNTEAFF	TGTGCCAGCAGCTTGGTTGGAGGGAACACTGAAGCTTTCTTT
-	-	TRBJ1-2	TRBV27	CASSPSQGNYGYTF	TGTGCCAGCAGTCCATCTCAGGGGAACTATGGCTACACCTTC
TRBD1	once	TRBJ1-4	TRBV4-2	CASRSGTGGVEKLFF	TGTGCCAGCAGGTCTGGGACAGGGGGAGTTGAAAAACTGTTTTTT